This T cell receptor (beta chain) emerged from a study of shared clonotypes between healthy human individuals. General study findings and limits: Generally, naive subsets came out with larger estimated richness than memory subsets.

Adult donors, all healthy and HIV-negative, had no recent acute infections or vaccinations. Sequencing used immunoSEQ multiplex PCR; TCRdb keeps in-frame clones, though not all of them. The sample has 2 million to 2.5 million clones; 85% to 95% are singletons. As for this clone: Its antigen is not identified.

Germline trimming cut 7 bases from V and 6 bases from J; bases unmatched to any gene: 6. Germline values: CDR1 MNHEY, CDR2 SVGAGI. This CDR3 comprises 13 residues. The receptor comes from a man aged 18 to 30 in good health. Some clones in this sample may be carry-over from other donors' samples. The J gene is TRBJ1-5, the V gene TRBV6-5; TRBD1 aligns across 7 bases. Sequenced material: naive CD4+ T cells from PBMCs. The subset was: CD45RA+ positively selected. CDR3 in DNA: TGTGCCAGCAATCACAGGGGTGGTCAGCCCCAGCATTTT. Translated: CASNHRGGQPQHF.